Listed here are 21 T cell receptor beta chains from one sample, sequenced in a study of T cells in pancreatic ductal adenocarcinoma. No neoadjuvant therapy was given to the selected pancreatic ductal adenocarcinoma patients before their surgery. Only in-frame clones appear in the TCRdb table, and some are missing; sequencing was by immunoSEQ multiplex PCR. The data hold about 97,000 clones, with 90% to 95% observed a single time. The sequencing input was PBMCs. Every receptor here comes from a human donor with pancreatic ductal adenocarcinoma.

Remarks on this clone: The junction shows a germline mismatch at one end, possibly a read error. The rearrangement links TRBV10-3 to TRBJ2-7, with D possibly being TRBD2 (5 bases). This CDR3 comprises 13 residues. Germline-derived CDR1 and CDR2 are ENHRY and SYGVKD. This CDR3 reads CAISEYPNSEGFF. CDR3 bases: TGTGCCATCAGTGAGTACCCCAACTCAGAGGGTTTCTTC.

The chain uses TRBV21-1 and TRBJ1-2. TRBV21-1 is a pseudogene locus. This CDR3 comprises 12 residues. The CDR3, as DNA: TGTGCCAGCAGCCGGGGGAACTATGGCTACACCTTC. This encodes CASSRGNYGYTF.

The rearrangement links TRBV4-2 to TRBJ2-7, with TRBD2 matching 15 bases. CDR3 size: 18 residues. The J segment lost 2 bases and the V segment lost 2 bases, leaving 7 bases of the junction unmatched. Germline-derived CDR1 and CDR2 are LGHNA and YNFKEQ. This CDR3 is CASSQLGLAGGIPYEQYF. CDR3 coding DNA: TGTGCCAGCAGCCAACTTGGACTAGCGGGAGGGATACCCTACGAGCAGTACTTC.

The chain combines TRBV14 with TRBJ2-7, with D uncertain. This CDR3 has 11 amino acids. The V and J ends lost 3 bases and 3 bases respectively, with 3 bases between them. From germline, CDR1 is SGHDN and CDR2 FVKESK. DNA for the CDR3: TGTGCCAGCAGCCACCGCTACGAGCAGTACTTC. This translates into CASSHRYEQYF.

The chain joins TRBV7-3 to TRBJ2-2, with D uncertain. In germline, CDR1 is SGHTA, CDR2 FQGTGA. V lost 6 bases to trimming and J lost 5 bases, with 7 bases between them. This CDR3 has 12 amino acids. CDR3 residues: CASSFQTGELFF. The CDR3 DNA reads TGTGCCAGCAGTTTTCAGACCGGGGAGCTGTTTTTT.

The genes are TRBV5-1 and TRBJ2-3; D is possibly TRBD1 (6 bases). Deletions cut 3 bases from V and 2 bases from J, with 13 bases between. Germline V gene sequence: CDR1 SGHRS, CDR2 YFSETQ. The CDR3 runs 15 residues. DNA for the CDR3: TGCGCCAGCAGCTCAACGGACAGACACACAGATACGCAGTATTTT. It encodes CASSSTDRHTDTQYF.

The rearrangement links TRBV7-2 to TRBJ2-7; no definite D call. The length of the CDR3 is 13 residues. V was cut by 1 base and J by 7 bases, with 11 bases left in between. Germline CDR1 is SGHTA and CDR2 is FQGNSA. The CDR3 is CASSLGLGGEQYF. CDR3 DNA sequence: TGTGCCAGCAGCTTAGGACTGGGTGGGGAGCAGTACTTC. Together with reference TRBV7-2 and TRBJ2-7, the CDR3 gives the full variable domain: GAGVSQSPSNKVTEKGKDVELRCDPISGHTALYWYRQSLGQGLEFLIYFQGNSAPDKSGLPSDRFSAERTGGSVSTLTIQRTQQEDSAVYLCASSLGLGGEQYFGPGTRLTVT.

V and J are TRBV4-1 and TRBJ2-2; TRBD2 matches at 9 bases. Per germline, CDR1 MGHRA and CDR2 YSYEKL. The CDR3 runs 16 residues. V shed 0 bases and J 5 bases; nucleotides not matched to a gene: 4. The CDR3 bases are TGCGCCAGCAGCCAAGAAGGAGCGGGAGGAACCGGGGAGCTGTTTTTT. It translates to CASSQEGAGGTGELFF.

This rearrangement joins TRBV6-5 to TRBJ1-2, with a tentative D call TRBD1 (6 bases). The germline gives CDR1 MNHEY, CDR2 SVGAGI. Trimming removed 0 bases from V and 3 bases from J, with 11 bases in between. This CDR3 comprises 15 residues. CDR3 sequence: CASSYSKQGDYGYTF. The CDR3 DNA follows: TGTGCCAGCAGTTACTCTAAACAGGGTGACTATGGCTACACCTTC.

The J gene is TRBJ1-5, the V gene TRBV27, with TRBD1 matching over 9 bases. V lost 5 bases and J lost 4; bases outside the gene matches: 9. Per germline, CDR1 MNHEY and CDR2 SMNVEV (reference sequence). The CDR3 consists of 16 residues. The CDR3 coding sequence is TGTGCCAGCAGTCGGACCGGGACAGGGAGAAATCAGCCCCAGCATTTT. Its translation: CASSRTGTGRNQPQHF.

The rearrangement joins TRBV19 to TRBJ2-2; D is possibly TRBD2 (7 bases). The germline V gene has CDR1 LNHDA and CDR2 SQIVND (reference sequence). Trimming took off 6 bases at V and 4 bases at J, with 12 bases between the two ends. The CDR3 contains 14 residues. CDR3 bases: TGTGCCAGTAGGCGGGGGCCCCTCACCGGGGAGCTGTTTTTT. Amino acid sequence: CASRRGPLTGELFF. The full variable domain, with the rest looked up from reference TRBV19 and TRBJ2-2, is DGGITQSPKYLFRKEGQNVTLSCEQNLNHDAMYWYRQDPGQGLRLIYYSQIVNDFQKGDIAEGYSVSREKKESFPLTVTSAQKNPTAFYLCASRRGPLTGELFFGEGSRLTVL.

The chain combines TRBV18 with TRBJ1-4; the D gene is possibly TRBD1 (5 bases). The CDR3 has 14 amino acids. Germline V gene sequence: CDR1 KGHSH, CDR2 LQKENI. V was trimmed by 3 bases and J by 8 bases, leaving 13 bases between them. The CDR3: CASSPAGDREKLFF. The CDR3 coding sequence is TGTGCCAGCTCACCGGCGGGGGATAGGGAAAAACTGTTTTTT. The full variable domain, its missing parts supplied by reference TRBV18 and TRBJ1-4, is NAGVMQNPRHLVRRRGQEARLRCSPMKGHSHVYWYRQLPEEGLKFMVYLQKENIIDESGMPKERFSAEFPKEGPSILRIQQVVRGDSAAYFCASSPAGDREKLFFGSGTQLSVL.

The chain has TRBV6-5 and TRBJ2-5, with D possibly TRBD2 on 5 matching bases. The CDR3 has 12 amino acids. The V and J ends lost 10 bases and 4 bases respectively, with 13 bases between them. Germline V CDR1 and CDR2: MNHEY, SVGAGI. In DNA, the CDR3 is TGTGCCACTCGGACTCCAGGAGAGACCCAGTACTTC. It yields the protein CATRTPGETQYF.

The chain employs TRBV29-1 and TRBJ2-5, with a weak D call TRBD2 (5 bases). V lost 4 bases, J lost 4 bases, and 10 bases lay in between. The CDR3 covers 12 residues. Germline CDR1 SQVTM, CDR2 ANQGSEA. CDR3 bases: TGCAGCGTTGTTGGTAGCGCAGAGACCCAGTACTTC. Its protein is CSVVGSAETQYF.

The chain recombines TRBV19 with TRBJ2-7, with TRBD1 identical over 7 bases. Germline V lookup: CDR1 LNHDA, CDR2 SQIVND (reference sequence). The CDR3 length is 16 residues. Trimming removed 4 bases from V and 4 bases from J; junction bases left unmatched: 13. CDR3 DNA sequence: TGTGCCAGTAGTACGCATCCGGGACAGCGGACGTACGAGCAGTACTTC. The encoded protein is CASSTHPGQRTYEQYF. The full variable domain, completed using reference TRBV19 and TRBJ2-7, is DGGITQSPKYLFRKEGQNVTLSCEQNLNHDAMYWYRQDPGQGLRLIYYSQIVNDFQKGDIAEGYSVSREKKESFPLTVTSAQKNPTAFYLCASSTHPGQRTYEQYFGPGTRLTVT.

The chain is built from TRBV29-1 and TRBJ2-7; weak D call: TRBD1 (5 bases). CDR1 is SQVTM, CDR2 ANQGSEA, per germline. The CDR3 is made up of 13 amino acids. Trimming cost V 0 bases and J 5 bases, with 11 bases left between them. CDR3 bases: TGCAGCGTTGAAGATTTTAGGGGAAACGAGCAGTACTTC. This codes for CSVEDFRGNEQYF.

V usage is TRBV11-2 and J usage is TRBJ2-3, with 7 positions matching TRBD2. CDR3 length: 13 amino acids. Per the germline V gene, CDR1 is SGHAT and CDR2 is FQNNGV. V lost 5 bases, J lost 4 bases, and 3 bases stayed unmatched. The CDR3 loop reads CASSRGVADTQYF. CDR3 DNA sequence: TGTGCCAGCAGCCGGGGGGTGGCAGATACGCAGTATTTT. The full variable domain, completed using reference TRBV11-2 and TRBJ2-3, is EAGVAQSPRYKIIEKRQSVAFWCNPISGHATLYWYQQILGQGPKLLIQFQNNGVVDDSQLPKDRFSAERLKGVDSTLKIQPAKLEDSAVYLCASSRGVADTQYFGPGTRLTVL.

CDR3 coding DNA: TGTGCCAGCAGCTTTACAGGTCAAGAGACCCAGTACTTC. Translating it yields CASSFTGQETQYF. This chain uses TRBV5-4 with TRBJ2-5; possible D gene TRBD1, 5 bases. The CDR3 covers 13 residues. Germline lookup yields CDR1 SGHNT and CDR2 YYREEE (reference sequence). The ends were cut back, 2 bases at V and 2 bases at J, with 7 bases in the middle. Filled out from reference TRBV5-4 and TRBJ2-5, the complete variable domain reads ETGVTQSPTHLIKTRGQQVTLRCSSQSGHNTVSWYQQALGQGPQFIFQYYREEENGRGNFPPRFSGLQFPNYSSELNVNALELDDSALYLCASSFTGQETQYFGPGTRLLVL.

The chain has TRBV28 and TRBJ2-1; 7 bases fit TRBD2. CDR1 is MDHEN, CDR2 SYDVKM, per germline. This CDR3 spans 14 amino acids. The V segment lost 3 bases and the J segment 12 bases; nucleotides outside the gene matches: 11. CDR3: CASSLATSWSRQFF. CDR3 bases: TGTGCCAGCAGTTTGGCGACTAGCTGGTCGAGGCAGTTCTTC.

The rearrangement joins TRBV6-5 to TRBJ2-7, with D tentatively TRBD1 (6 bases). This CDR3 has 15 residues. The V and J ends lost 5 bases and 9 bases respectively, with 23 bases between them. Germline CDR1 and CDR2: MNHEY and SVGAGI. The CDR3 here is CASSPRTAALGGQYF. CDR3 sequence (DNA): TGTGCCAGCAGTCCTCGGACAGCGGCTTTAGGGGGGCAGTACTTC.

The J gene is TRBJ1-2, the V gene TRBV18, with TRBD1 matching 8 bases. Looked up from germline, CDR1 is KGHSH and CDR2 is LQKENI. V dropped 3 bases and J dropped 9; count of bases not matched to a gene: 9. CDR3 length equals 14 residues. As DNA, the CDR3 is TGTGCCAGCTCACCTTCTGGACAGGGCTGGAGCTACACCTTC. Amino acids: CASSPSGQGWSYTF.